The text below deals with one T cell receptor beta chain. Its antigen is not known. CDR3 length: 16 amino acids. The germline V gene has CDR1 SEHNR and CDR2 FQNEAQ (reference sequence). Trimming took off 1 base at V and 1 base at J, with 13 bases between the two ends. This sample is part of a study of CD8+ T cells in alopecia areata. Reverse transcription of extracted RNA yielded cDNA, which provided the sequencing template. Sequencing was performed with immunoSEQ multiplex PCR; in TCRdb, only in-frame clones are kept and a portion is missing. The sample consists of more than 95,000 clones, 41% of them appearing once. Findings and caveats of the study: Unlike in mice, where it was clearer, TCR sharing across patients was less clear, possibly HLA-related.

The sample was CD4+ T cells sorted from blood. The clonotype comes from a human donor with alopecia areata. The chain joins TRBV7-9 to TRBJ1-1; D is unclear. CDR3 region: CASSLGITTGNTEAFF. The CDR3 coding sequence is TGTGCCAGCAGCTTAGGAATAACAACGGGGAACACTGAAGCTTTCTTT.